This T cell receptor beta chain was sequenced in a study of T cell responses to AZD1222 COVID-19 vaccine. Here immunoSEQ multiplex PCR was the method, and the copy in TCRdb shows in-frame clones only, minus some. The table records about 150,000 clones, approximately 88% of them present only once. General study points: A mostly white British donor set with more females was recruited, and clonal diversity was possibly underestimated.

Trimming left V 6 bases short and J 1 base short, with 13 bases between. CDR3 length: 14 amino acids. The germline V gene encodes CDR1 SGHDT and CDR2 YYEEEE. As for this clone: Its specificity is unknown.

Sequencing used peripheral blood, obtained 28 days after the second AZD1222 dose. This sequence was found in an adult who received the AZD1222 COVID-19 vaccine. The gene calls are TRBV5-6 and TRBJ1-2, with a possible D match to TRBD1 (6 bases). DNA of the CDR3: TGTGCCAGCATGCTACCAGGGGTTAACTATGGCTACACCTTC. It is translated as CASMLPGVNYGYTF.